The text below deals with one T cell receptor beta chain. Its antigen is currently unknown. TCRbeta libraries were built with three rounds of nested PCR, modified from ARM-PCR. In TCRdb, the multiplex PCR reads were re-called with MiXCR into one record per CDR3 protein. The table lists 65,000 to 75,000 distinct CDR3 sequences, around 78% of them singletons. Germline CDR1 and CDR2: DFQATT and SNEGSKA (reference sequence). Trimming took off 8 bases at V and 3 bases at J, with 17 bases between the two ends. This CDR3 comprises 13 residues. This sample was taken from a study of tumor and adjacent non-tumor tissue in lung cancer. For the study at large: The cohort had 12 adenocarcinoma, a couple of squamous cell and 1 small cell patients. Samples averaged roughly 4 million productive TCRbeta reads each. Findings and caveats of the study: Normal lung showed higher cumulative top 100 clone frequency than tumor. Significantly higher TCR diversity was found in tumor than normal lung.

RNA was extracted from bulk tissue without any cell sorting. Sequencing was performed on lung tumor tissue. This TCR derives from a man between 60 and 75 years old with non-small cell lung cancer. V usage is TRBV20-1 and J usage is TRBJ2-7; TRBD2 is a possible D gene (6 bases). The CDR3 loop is CSSKGREYYEQYF. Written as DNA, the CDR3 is TGCAGTTCTAAGGGACGGGAGTACTACGAGCAGTACTTC.